The 9 T cell receptor beta chains in this list originate from one sample, sequenced in a study of T-cell memory formation after mild COVID-19. TCRdb used MiXCR to reprocess the 5' RACE reads, holding one entry per CDR3 protein. The sample lists over 400,000 distinct CDR3 sequences, 20% to 30% occurring once. The sequenced sample was PBMCs or a T cell subset sorted from them (not recorded which). The receptors shown here come from an adult woman who had mild COVID-19 (a few samples of this study predate the infection). Cell type and time point are not known.

In its sample, this clonotype was seen a few times. The chain's CDR3 is CASRDPSGLYTDTQYF. The DNA for the CDR3 is TGCGCCAGCAGGGACCCTTCGGGACTGTACACAGATACGCAGTATTTT. The genes are TRBV10-2 and TRBJ2-3; perhaps TRBD2 as D (6 bases). The CDR3 contains 16 residues. V was clipped by 6 bases and J by 2 bases, with 18 bases between them. Germline V gene lookup returns CDR1 WSHSY and CDR2 SAAADI.

This clonotype showed up just a few times. The chain links TRBV7-9 to TRBJ2-1; D may match TRBD1 or TRBD2 (6 bases each). The CDR3 consists of 15 residues. Germline V gene lookup returns CDR1 SEHNR and CDR2 FQNEAQ (reference sequence). Trimming removed 4 bases from V and 5 bases from J, with 15 bases in between. The DNA of the CDR3 is TGTGCCAGCAGCTCGGTGGGGGGCAGACACAATGAGCAGTTCTTC. Protein sequence: CASSSVGGRHNEQFF. The complete variable domain, with remaining parts taken from reference TRBV7-9 and TRBJ2-1, reads DTGVSQNPRHKITKRGQNVTFRCDPISEHNRLYWYRQTLGQGPEFLTYFQNEAQLEKSRLLSDRFSAERPKGSFSTLEIQRTEQGDSAMYLCASSSVGGRHNEQFFGPGTRLTVL.

This clonotype showed up just once. The rearrangement uses TRBV3-1 and TRBJ1-1; the D is unclear. Trimming took 3 bases from V and 5 from J, leaving 10 bases between them. The CDR3 length is 13 residues. In germline, CDR1 is LGHDT, CDR2 YNNKEL (reference sequence). The CDR3 sequence is CASSQRHPTEAFF. DNA for the CDR3: TGTGCCAGCAGCCAGAGACACCCGACTGAAGCTTTCTTT.

This clonotype was counted ten times or more. This rearrangement joins TRBV12-3 or TRBV12-4 to TRBJ2-1, with TRBD1 matching 7 bases. The CDR3 contains 18 residues. V shed 5 bases and J 4 bases; nucleotides not matched to a gene: 17. Written as DNA, the CDR3 is TGTGCCAGCAGTCCCACGAGAGGGACAGCGGAGGCGTACAATGAGCAGTTCTTC. Translation gives CASSPTRGTAEAYNEQFF.

The J gene is TRBJ1-1, the V gene TRBV18; 7 nucleotides match TRBD1. Germline CDR1 and CDR2: KGHSH and LQKENI. J gave up 1 base and V 3 bases, and 2 bases lay outside the gene matches. This CDR3 is built from 14 residues. The CDR3 loop reads CASSPGQPNTEAFF. DNA of the CDR3: TGTGCCAGCTCACCGGGACAGCCGAACACTGAAGCTTTCTTT.

The chain employs TRBV7-9 and TRBJ2-4, with a weak D call TRBD2 (7 bases). CDR1 is SEHNR and CDR2 is FQNEAQ in the germline V gene (reference sequence). The CDR3 contains 13 residues. The V gene lost 8 bases and the J gene lost 5 bases, with 13 bases spanning the gap. DNA of the CDR3: TGTGCCAGCCGAGGGGGGGGCGAAAACATTCAGTACTTC. Protein product: CASRGGGENIQYF.

The chain joins TRBV6-1 to TRBJ2-7; either TRBD1 or TRBD2 may fit D (7 bases each). Germline values: CDR1 MNHNS, CDR2 SASEGT. This CDR3 has 15 amino acids. The ends were cut back, 6 bases at V and 4 bases at J, with 19 bases in the middle. CDR3: CASRRVGGTDYEQYF. Here the CDR3 DNA reads TGTGCCAGCAGGAGAGTCGGGGGGACAGATTACGAGCAGTACTTC.

This clonotype was recorded a few times. The chain recombines TRBV7-2 with TRBJ2-3; D remains unclear. The CDR3 loop spans 14 amino acids. V dropped 0 bases and J dropped 7 bases, with 11 bases sitting between them. The germline V gene encodes CDR1 SGHTA and CDR2 FQGNSA. DNA for the CDR3: TGTGCCAGCAGCTTAGCGTTCGCACAGAATACGCAGTATTTT. This codes for CASSLAFAQNTQYF.

This clonotype was detected once. This rearrangement joins TRBV3-1 to TRBJ2-5; the D gene is possibly TRBD1 (6 bases). The CDR3 spans 12 residues. The germline V gene has CDR1 LGHDT and CDR2 YNNKEL (reference sequence). Trimming left V 3 bases short and J 7 bases short, with 9 bases between. CDR3 protein: CASSQIGGTQYF. Written as DNA, the CDR3 is TGTGCCAGCAGCCAGATAGGGGGGACCCAGTACTTC.